This T cell receptor (beta chain) was identified during a study of T cells after yellow fever vaccination. At the level of the study: Fractions containing few cells were prepared with SMART-Seq v4 Ultra Low Input. Study outcomes and limitations: Compared with primary, the secondary response was weaker and peaked at day 5, not 15. There was a small share of clonotypes that showed up in both the CD4 and CD8 compartments.

In this sample, this clonotype turned up a few times. Antigen unknown. TCRdb independently ran MiXCR on the 5' RACE reads; one entry per CDR3 protein. The table lists hundreds of thousands of distinct CDR3 sequences, over 15% of them singletons, with about 18% in the top ten. Germline CDR1 MNHNY, CDR2 SVGAGI (reference sequence). The ends were cut back, 8 bases at V and 5 bases at J, with 21 bases in the middle. The CDR3 extends over 15 amino acids. The receptor was derived from a man younger than 30 who received the YFV17D yellow fever vaccine. This chain connects TRBV6-6 to TRBJ1-2, with D hard to call. The sequencing here drew on PBMCs, taken before the yellow fever booster vaccination. For the CDR3, the DNA is TGTGCCAGCCTTCCCCGCGGGTTCCCGGGATATGGCTACACCTTC. Its protein product is CASLPRGFPGYGYTF.